These T cell receptor beta chains were read from a single sample in a study of regulatory T cells in long-lasting Graves disease. TCRdb reanalysed the multiplex PCR reads using MiXCR and keeps one entry per CDR3 protein. The data hold about 500,000 distinct CDR3 sequences, with 15% to 20% observed a single time. The same sample was also used in a study of T cells in Graves' hyperthyroidism and ophthalmopathy.

The sample was peripheral blood mononuclear cells (PBMCs), taken at new diagnosis, from a patient treated with antithyroid drugs. The receptor set was obtained from a man aged 40-50 years with Graves disease. The conserved cysteine and the conserved F or W are not part of the CDR3 here. Each record gives: J gene, V gene, CDR3 protein.

j_call: TRBJ2-7
v_call: TRBV28
cdr3_aa: ASSLSLSGRASYEQY

j_call: TRBJ2-4
v_call: TRBV11-2
cdr3_aa: ASSLEAGRGAKNIQY

j_call: TRBJ2-3
v_call: TRBV7-9
cdr3_aa: ASSVPGLAGLTDTQY

j_call: TRBJ1-4
v_call: TRBV28
cdr3_aa: ASSRAGINEKLF

j_call: TRBJ2-7
v_call: TRBV18
cdr3_aa: ASSLSRAVPYEQY

j_call: TRBJ1-6
v_call: TRBV10-3
cdr3_aa: AISDRDRDNSPLH

j_call: TRBJ2-1
v_call: TRBV24-1
cdr3_aa: ATSDLGRGGNNEQF

j_call: TRBJ1-2
v_call: TRBV5-4
cdr3_aa: ASSPVRADYGYT

j_call: TRBJ2-1
v_call: TRBV28
cdr3_aa: ASKTVYNEQF

j_call: TRBJ1-6
v_call: TRBV3-1
cdr3_aa: ASSQFGRGENSPLH

j_call: TRBJ2-7
v_call: TRBV20-1
cdr3_aa: SASHGTYEQY

j_call: TRBJ2-7
v_call: TRBV28
cdr3_aa: ASSTPGTLYEQY

j_call: TRBJ1-6
v_call: TRBV12-3/TRBV12-4
cdr3_aa: ASSFAGQGAQNSPLH

j_call: TRBJ2-2
v_call: TRBV28
cdr3_aa: ASNRGGAPYGELF

j_call: TRBJ2-1
v_call: TRBV27
cdr3_aa: ASSSQLAGVSEQF

j_call: TRBJ2-2
v_call: TRBV10-3
cdr3_aa: AISLNTGELF

j_call: TRBJ2-2
v_call: TRBV20-1
cdr3_aa: SAREGGGELF

j_call: TRBJ1-4
v_call: TRBV18
cdr3_aa: ASSPLLGEKLF

j_call: TRBJ2-2
v_call: TRBV29-1
cdr3_aa: SVEGTGELF

j_call: TRBJ2-2
v_call: TRBV11-1
cdr3_aa: ASSFLGTGKTGELF

j_call: TRBJ2-1
v_call: TRBV15
cdr3_aa: ATSRVASVYNEQF

j_call: TRBJ2-1
v_call: TRBV3-1
cdr3_aa: ASSHSMGGINEQF

j_call: TRBJ2-3
v_call: TRBV20-1
cdr3_aa: SAKHSDFSRTFTDTQY

j_call: TRBJ2-5
v_call: TRBV27
cdr3_aa: ASRGQSWETQY

j_call: TRBJ2-3
v_call: TRBV25-1
cdr3_aa: ASSRSGGTDTQY

j_call: TRBJ1-5
v_call: TRBV11-2
cdr3_aa: ASSPGQGFNQPQH

j_call: TRBJ1-3
v_call: TRBV7-9
cdr3_aa: ASSLAQGKAGNTIY

j_call: TRBJ2-5
v_call: TRBV20-1
cdr3_aa: SAREEPAQETQY

j_call: TRBJ1-1
v_call: TRBV2
cdr3_aa: ASLEDTEAF

j_call: TRBJ2-3
v_call: TRBV7-9
cdr3_aa: ASSPKRASGYTDTQY

j_call: TRBJ1-6
v_call: TRBV29-1
cdr3_aa: SVALGENDLH

j_call: TRBJ2-2
v_call: TRBV28
cdr3_aa: ASRLGTGNIGELF

j_call: TRBJ1-1
v_call: TRBV5-1
cdr3_aa: ASSLAGGMIGEAF